This T cell receptor (beta chain) was captured by sequencing in a study of blood T cell repertoires in COVID-19. Germline CDR1 reads SGDLS; CDR2 reads YYNGEE. The CDR3 has 15 residues. Unmatched junction bases numbered 6, after V lost 2 bases and J lost 5 bases. The authors' processing: How many nucleated cells were present was estimated from reference gene primer amplification. This table comes from immunoSEQ multiplex PCR, and its TCRdb copy is limited to in-frame clones, with some not included. V and J calls and clone size are copied from that table; D and trimming were computed from the DNA. Of 80,000 to 90,000 clones listed, roughly 90% are singletons.

The gene calls are TRBV9 and TRBJ2-5, with 10 bases matching TRBD2. This TCR was recovered from a man older than 75 with active or convalescent COVID-19. Sample: peripheral blood. The CDR3 nucleotides read TGTGCCAGCAGCGTGAGCGGGAGGGCCGAGGAGACCCAGTACTTC. Its translation: CASSVSGRAEETQYF.